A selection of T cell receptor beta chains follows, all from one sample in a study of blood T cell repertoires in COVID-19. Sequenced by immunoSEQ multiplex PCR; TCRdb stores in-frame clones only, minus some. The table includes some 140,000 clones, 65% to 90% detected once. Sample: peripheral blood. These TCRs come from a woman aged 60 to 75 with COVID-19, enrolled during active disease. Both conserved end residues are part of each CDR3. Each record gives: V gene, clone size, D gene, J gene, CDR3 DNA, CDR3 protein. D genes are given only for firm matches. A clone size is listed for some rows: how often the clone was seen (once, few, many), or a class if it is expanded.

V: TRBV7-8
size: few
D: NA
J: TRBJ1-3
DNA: TGTGCCAGCAGCTTAGACCAGTCTGGAAACACCATATATTTT
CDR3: CASSLDQSGNTIYF

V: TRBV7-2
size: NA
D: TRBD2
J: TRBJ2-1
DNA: TGTGCCAGCAGCACCGGACTAGCGGGAGGAGTTGAGCAGTTCTTC
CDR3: CASSTGLAGGVEQFF

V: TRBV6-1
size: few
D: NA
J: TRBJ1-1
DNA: TGTGCCAGCAGTGAAGTCGGAGGGAACACTGAAGCTTTCTTT
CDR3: CASSEVGGNTEAFF

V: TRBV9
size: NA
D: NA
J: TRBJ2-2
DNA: TGTGCCAGCAGCTCTCCACGTTGGGGCGCCGGGGAGCTGTTTTTT
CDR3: CASSSPRWGAGELFF

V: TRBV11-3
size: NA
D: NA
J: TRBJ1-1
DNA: TGTGCCAGCAGCTTAGCCCACAGGCCCGTGGTGAACACTGAAGCTTTCTTT
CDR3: CASSLAHRPVVNTEAFF

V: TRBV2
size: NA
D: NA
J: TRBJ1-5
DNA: TGTGCCAGCACACAGGGATTAAGCAATCAGCCCCAGCATTTT
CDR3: CASTQGLSNQPQHF

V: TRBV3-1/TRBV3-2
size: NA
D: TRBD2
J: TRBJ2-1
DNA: TGTGCCAGCAGCCCCGGGACTAGCGGGAACGCCCTTTACAATGAGCAGTTCTTC
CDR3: CASSPGTSGNALYNEQFF

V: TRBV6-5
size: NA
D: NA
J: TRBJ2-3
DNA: TGTGCCAGCTCGCGGGGGCTGCCCACAGATACGCAGTATTTT
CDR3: CASSRGLPTDTQYF

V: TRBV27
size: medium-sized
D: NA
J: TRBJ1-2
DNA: TGTGCCAGCAGTTTAAACTCAAGGGGCGCGTTATATGGCTACACCTTC
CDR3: CASSLNSRGALYGYTF

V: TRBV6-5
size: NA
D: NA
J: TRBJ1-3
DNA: TGTGCCAGCAGTTACGGAGACCGCTCTGGAAACACCATATATTTT
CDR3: CASSYGDRSGNTIYF

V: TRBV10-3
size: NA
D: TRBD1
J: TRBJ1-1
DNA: TGTGCCATCAGTGAGTCCGGACAGGGGTTAACTGAAGCTTTCTTT
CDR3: CAISESGQGLTEAFF

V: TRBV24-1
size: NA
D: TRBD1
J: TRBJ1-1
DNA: TGTGCCACCAGTGATCCAAGACAGGGGTTTCCTGAAGCTTTCTTT
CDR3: CATSDPRQGFPEAFF

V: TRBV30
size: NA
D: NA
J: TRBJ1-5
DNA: TGTGCCTGGAGTAAGAGTTTAAATCAGCCCCAGCATTTT
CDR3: CAWSKSLNQPQHF

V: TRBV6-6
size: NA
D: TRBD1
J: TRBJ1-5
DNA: TGTGCCAGCAGACAGGGGCTCAATCAGCCCCAGCATTTT
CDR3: CASRQGLNQPQHF

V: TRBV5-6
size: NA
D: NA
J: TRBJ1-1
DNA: TGTGCCAGCATCTCGACAGGGAACACTGAAGCTTTCTTT
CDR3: CASISTGNTEAFF

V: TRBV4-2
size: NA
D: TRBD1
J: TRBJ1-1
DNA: TGTGCCAGCAGCCAAGATCGGGCCCAGGGGGCGTCTGAAGCTTTCTTT
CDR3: CASSQDRAQGASEAFF

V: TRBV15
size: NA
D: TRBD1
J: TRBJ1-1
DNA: TGTGCCACCAGCAGATACAGGGGGTCGGACACTGAAGCTTTCTTT
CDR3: CATSRYRGSDTEAFF

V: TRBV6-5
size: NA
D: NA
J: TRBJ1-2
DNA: TGTGCCAGCAGTTACTATACGGGGTCTCGGTATGGCTACACCTTC
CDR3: CASSYYTGSRYGYTF

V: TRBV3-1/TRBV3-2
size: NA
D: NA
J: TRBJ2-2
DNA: TGTGCCAGCAGCCGAGGGACAGCGCGGGAGGAGCTGTTTTTT
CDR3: CASSRGTAREELFF

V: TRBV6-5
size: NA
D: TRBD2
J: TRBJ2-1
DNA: TGTGCCAGCAGTTACCAGGGAGGGCCTCCCTACAATGAGCAGTTCTTC
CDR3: CASSYQGGPPYNEQFF

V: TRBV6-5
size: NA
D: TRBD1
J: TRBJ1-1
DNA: TGTGCCAGCAGTACCCCCTCAGGGGGAGGCACTGAAGCTTTCTTT
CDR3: CASSTPSGGGTEAFF

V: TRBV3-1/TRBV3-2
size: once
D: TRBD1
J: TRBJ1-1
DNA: TGTGCCAGCAGCCCCCGACAGGGGGGACTGAACACTGAAGCTTTCTTT
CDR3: CASSPRQGGLNTEAFF

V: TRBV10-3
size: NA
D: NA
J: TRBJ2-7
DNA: TGTGCCATCAGCCTCCGACTGTCGCCTCAGGGCGAGCAGTACTTC
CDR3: CAISLRLSPQGEQYF

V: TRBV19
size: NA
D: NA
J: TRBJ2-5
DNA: TGTGCCAGTAGTATAGGGGCAGAGACCCAGTACTTC
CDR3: CASSIGAETQYF

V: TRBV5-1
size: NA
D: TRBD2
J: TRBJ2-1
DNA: TGCGCCAGCAGTAACGACCCGGGGGGCTACAATGAGCAGTTCTTC
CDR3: CASSNDPGGYNEQFF

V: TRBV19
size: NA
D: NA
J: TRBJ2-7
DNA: TGTGCCAGTAGTATAGCTCAGGACTCCGGTTACGAGCAGTACTTC
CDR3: CASSIAQDSGYEQYF

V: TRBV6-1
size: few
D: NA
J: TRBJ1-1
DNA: TGTGCCAGCAGTGAAGCCCGGCGGGCTTTCTTT
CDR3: CASSEARRAFF

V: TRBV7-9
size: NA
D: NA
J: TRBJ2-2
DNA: TGTGCCAGCAGCTTGGGGGATAGCGGAGGCGGGGAGCTGTTTTTT
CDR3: CASSLGDSGGGELFF

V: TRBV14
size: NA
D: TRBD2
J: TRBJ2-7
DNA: TGTGCCAGCAGCCATGGGGGTGCGGGAGCCAGTTACGAGCAGTACTTC
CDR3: CASSHGGAGASYEQYF

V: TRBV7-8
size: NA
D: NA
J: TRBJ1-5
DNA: TGTGCCAGCGGACTGGGCGGCAATCAGCCCCAGCATTTT
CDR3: CASGLGGNQPQHF

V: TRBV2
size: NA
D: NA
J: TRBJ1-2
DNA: TGTGCCAGCAACGCGGGGGGGACTAACTATGGCTACACCTTC
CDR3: CASNAGGTNYGYTF

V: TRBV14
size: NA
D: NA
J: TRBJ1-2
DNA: TGTGCCAGCAGCCAAGGAGGACAGATCTTCCTCGGTGGCTACACCTTC
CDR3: CASSQGGQIFLGGYTF

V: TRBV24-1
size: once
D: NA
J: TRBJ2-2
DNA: TGTGCCACCAGTGAGCGGGGACGTACCGGGGAGCTGTTTTTT
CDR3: CATSERGRTGELFF

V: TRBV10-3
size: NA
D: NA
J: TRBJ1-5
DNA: TGTGCCATCAGTGAGGCAGGGAGCAATCAGCCCCAGCATTTT
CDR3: CAISEAGSNQPQHF

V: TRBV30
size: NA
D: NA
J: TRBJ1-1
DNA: TGTGCCTGGAGCCGAAGGGGACTCCTGAACACTGAAGCTTTCTTT
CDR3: CAWSRRGLLNTEAFF

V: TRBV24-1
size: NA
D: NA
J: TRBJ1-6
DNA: TGTGCCACCAGTGAGGGGAACGCGGGATGGAATTCACCCCTCCACTTT
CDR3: CATSEGNAGWNSPLHF

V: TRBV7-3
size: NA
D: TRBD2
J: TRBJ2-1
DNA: TGTGCCAGCAGCTCTCCGGGACTAGCCCACAATGAGCAGTTCTTC
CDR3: CASSSPGLAHNEQFF

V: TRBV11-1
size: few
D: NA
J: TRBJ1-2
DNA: TGTGCCAGCAGCTTTAAGGGAGGCCCGGGCTACACCTTC
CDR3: CASSFKGGPGYTF

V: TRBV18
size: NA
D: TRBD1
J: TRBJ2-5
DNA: TGTGCCAGCTCTCAGGGGGTAACCCCCCAGGGGACCCAGTACTTC
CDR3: CASSQGVTPQGTQYF

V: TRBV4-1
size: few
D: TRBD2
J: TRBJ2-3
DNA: TGCGCCAGCAGCCAAGATCGGATAGCGGGAGAAGATACGCAGTATTTT
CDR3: CASSQDRIAGEDTQYF